The 14 T cell receptor beta chains presented below share a single source sample, sequenced in a study of regulatory T cells in long-lasting Graves disease. Arm-PCR of CDR3 regions and iRepertoire HTBI primers were used to build TCR beta libraries. TCRdb re-derived calls from the multiplex PCR reads in MiXCR, one entry per CDR3 protein. The data contain 540,000 or so distinct CDR3 sequences, roughly 14% of them singletons. Regarding time point: newly diagnosed GD, antithyroid drugs for less than 3 months. The TCR library was prepared using RNA isolated from PBMCs. These data were likewise used in another study, on T cells in Graves' hyperthyroidism and ophthalmopathy.

Sample: peripheral blood mononuclear cells (PBMCs), taken at new diagnosis, from a patient treated with antithyroid drugs. The origin of the receptors is a man younger than 40 with Graves disease.

As concerns this clonotype: At one of its ends the junction is not consistent with the germline gene, which may arise from a read error. The V gene is TRBV7-6, the J gene TRBJ2-7, with 7 bases that match TRBD2. Germline CDR1 SGHVS, CDR2 FNYEAQ. The CDR3 covers 14 residues. This CDR3 is CVSKMLSGPYEQYF. In DNA form, the CDR3 reads TGTGTCAGCAAGATGCTTAGCGGGCCCTACGAGCAGTACTTC.

This clonotype came up many times. The chain joins TRBV2 to TRBJ1-3, with D hard to call. Between the trimmed V and J ends, which lost 4 bases and 4 bases, there was a span of 5 bases. This CDR3 has 12 residues. CDR1 and CDR2 (germline): SNHLY, FYNNEI. Here the CDR3 reads CASSGQGNTIYF. CDR3 sequence (DNA): TGTGCCAGCAGTGGTCAAGGAAACACCATATATTTT.

The CDR3 sequence is CASRRMYRGLYYGYTF. DNA of the CDR3: TGCGCCAGCAGGAGAATGTACAGGGGACTCTACTATGGCTACACCTTC. V and J are TRBV5-1 and TRBJ1-2; 7 nucleotides align to TRBD1. V shed 5 bases and J 3 bases; nucleotides not matched to a gene: 13. The CDR3 consists of 16 residues. Germline-derived CDR1 and CDR2 are SGHRS and YFSETQ.

On this clonotype: Since the CDR3 does not end with the conserved phenylalanine or tryptophan, this likely comes from a read error. The chain carries TRBV27 and TRBJ2-1; no clear D gene. Germline CDR1 MNHEY, CDR2 SMNVEV (reference sequence). This CDR3 region has 13 residues. Trimming pared 6 bases from V and 3 bases from J, leaving 9 bases between. CDR3 residues: CASRVALYNEQFL. CDR3 DNA: TGTGCCAGCAGGGTGGCTCTCTACAATGAGCAGTTCTTA.

Only a few counts were recorded for this clonotype. This sequence joins TRBV20-1 and TRBJ2-5; no reliable D call. V lost 3 bases to trimming and J lost 3 bases, with 8 bases between them. From germline, CDR1 is DFQATT and CDR2 SNEGSKA (reference sequence). This CDR3 region has 12 residues. This CDR3 is CSASGQEETQYF. CDR3 in DNA: TGCAGTGCTAGTGGGCAGGAAGAGACCCAGTACTTC.

The chain combines TRBV5-1 with TRBJ1-4, with D tentatively TRBD1 (6 bases). The V gene's germline CDR1 is SGHRS and CDR2 YFSETQ. The length of the CDR3 is 15 residues. Trimming stripped 4 bases from V and 5 bases from J, with 15 bases between. The CDR3 nucleotides are TGCGCCAGCAGCCCGAACGGGGGCACGAATGAAAAACTGTTTTTT. Its translation is CASSPNGGTNEKLFF.

This clonotype was recorded at least ten times. The chain joins TRBV25-1 to TRBJ1-1; TRBD1 matches at 10 bases. From germline, CDR1 is MGHDK and CDR2 SYGVNS. The CDR3 totals 13 residues. J was trimmed by 11 bases and V by 5 bases; bases with no gene match: 8. Written as DNA, the CDR3 is TGTGCCAGCAGTCCCGGGACAGGGGTTTCGGCTTTCTTT. Translating gives CASSPGTGVSAFF.

The CDR3: CASSIGTSVTKNIQYF. The DNA for the CDR3 is TGCGCCAGCAGCATCGGGACTAGCGTGACCAAAAACATTCAGTACTTC. The chain has TRBV5-1 and TRBJ2-4; TRBD2 matches at 10 bases. The CDR3 has 16 residues. The ends lost 4 bases at V and 2 bases at J; junction bases unmatched: 6. The germline V gene has CDR1 SGHRS and CDR2 YFSETQ.

In this sample, this clonotype turned up many times. The chain couples TRBV29-1 to TRBJ2-7; a possible D gene is TRBD1 (5 bases). The CDR3 spans 14 residues. Germline V gene lookup returns CDR1 SQVTM and CDR2 ANQGSEA. V gave up 1 base and J gave up 1 base, with 11 bases separating them. The CDR3 loop is CSVEGQRDSYEQYF. CDR3 coding DNA: TGCAGCGTTGAAGGACAGAGAGATTCCTACGAGCAGTACTTC.

The genes are TRBV4-2 and TRBJ2-3; 11 bases are a match to TRBD2. The trim removed 3 bases at V and 2 bases at J, leaving 4 bases unmatched. CDR3 length: 16 amino acids. Germline V lookup: CDR1 LGHNA, CDR2 YNFKEQ. This CDR3 is CASSQELAGDTDTQYF. The CDR3 bases are TGTGCCAGCAGCCAGGAACTAGCGGGAGACACAGATACGCAGTATTTT.

To note about this clonotype: This likely came from a read error, as a far larger clone is one base away. V gene TRBV7-2 combines with J gene TRBJ1-2, with D possibly matching TRBD1 (5 bases). Trimming took 5 bases from V and 7 from J, leaving 23 bases between them. CDR3 length: 16 amino acids. The germline gives CDR1 SGHTA, CDR2 FQGNSA. The CDR3 nucleotides read TGTGCCAGCAGCGTAGACAGCTCAACCCCGGCCCGTGGCTACACCTTC. Amino acid sequence: CASSVDSSTPARGYTF.

This clonotype is a singleton in its sample. The V gene is TRBV3-1, the J gene TRBJ2-7; 8 nucleotides align to TRBD1. The CDR3 is 16 amino acids. CDR1 and CDR2 (germline): LGHDT, YNNKEL (reference sequence). With V trimmed by 0 bases and J by 1 base, 5 bases remained unmatched. The chain's CDR3 is CASSQDGQGGSYEQYF. The CDR3 region has the DNA TGTGCCAGCAGCCAAGATGGACAGGGAGGATCCTACGAGCAGTACTTC.

This clonotype was seen repeatedly, ten times or more. The rearrangement links TRBV5-1 to TRBJ2-3; the match to TRBD2 covers 7 bases. This CDR3 is 16 amino acids long. The V and J ends lost 1 base and 6 bases, in that order; junction bases with no gene match: 11. Germline assignment: CDR1 SGHRS and CDR2 YFSETQ. CDR3 amino acids: CASSLTLREGPDTQYF. The CDR3 DNA follows: TGCGCCAGCAGCTTGACACTTAGGGAGGGACCGGATACGCAGTATTTT.

This clonotype was counted only a few times. For the CDR3, the DNA is TGCAGCGCTTTACCCCAGTGGGGCTATGGCTACACCTTC. Residues: CSALPQWGYGYTF. The V and J genes are TRBV29-1 and TRBJ1-2; no definite D call. CDR1 is SQVTM and CDR2 is ANQGSEA in the germline V gene. The CDR3 extends over 13 amino acids. Trimming took off 7 bases at V and 4 bases at J, with 16 bases between the two ends.